Included here is one TCR beta chain sequence, with context. As yet, its antigen is unknown. The data were obtained in a study of cytomegalovirus exposure and HLA in healthy donors. TCRdb's table, derived via immunoSEQ multiplex PCR, lists solely in-frame clones and lacks some. The sample consists of about 220,000 clones, over 80% of them appearing once. Findings and caveats of the study: Reports showed the classifier diagnosing cytomegalovirus status with high specificity and sensitivity. In vitro checks showed that a few CMV-associated chains really do target CMV antigens. The study recorded around 160 TCR beta chains that were cytomegalovirus-associated.

With 5 bases clipped from V and 1 base from J, the junction kept 4 bases outside the gene matches. CDR1 is LNHDA, CDR2 SQIVND, per germline (reference sequence). This CDR3 region has 14 residues. This receptor was obtained from a woman aged 25 to 45 in good health and CMV-seropositive. The specimen sequenced was PBMCs. The J gene is TRBJ1-1, the V gene TRBV19, with 7 positions matching TRBD1. The CDR3 sequence: CASSWTGPNTEAFF. DNA for the CDR3: TGTGCCAGTAGTTGGACAGGCCCGAACACTGAAGCTTTCTTT. The full variable domain, in which reference TRBV19 and TRBJ1-1 provide the parts outside the CDR3, is DGGITQSPKYLFRKEGQNVTLSCEQNLNHDAMYWYRQDPGQGLRLIYYSQIVNDFQKGDIAEGYSVSREKKESFPLTVTSAQKNPTAFYLCASSWTGPNTEAFFGQGTRLTVV.